This T cell receptor beta chain was profiled in a study of T cells in Graves' hyperthyroidism and ophthalmopathy. Inclusion characteristics of ophthalmopathy patients comprised a Clinical Activity Score of at least 3, a NOSPECS grade of at least 4, and duration under 3 months. The study, taken as a whole, reports: Blood shared most expanded thyroid clonotypes above 0.001.

This clonotype was observed at least ten times. Its matching antigen is unknown. Trimming took 5 bases from V and 3 from J, leaving 13 bases between them. The V gene's germline CDR1 is SGHNT and CDR2 YENEEA. CDR3 length equals 14 residues. Amplified TCR beta CDR3 regions derived from RNA transcripts. The study used the HTBI primer set for a first-round RT-PCR of the TCR CDR3. TCRdb re-derived calls from the multiplex PCR reads in MiXCR, one entry per CDR3 protein. The sample has about 380,000 distinct CDR3 sequences, approximately 17% seen once. The sample consisted of blood. This chain connects TRBV11-3 to TRBJ1-1; no reliable D call. This TCR was recovered from a man aged 18 to 35 with Graves' ophthalmopathy. CDR3 sequence reads: CASSPGGYDTEAFF. The CDR3 nucleotides are TGTGCCAGCAGCCCCGGAGGCTACGACACTGAAGCTTTCTTT. The full variable domain, with the rest looked up from reference TRBV11-3 and TRBJ1-1, is EAGVVQSPRYKIIEKKQPVAFWCNPISGHNTLYWYLQNLGQGPELLIRYENEEAVDDSQLPKDRFSAERLKGVDSTLKIQPAELGDSAVYLCASSPGGYDTEAFFGQGTRLTVV.